What follows are 2 T cell receptor beta chains derived from one specimen sequenced in a study of blood T cell repertoires in COVID-19. Using immunoSEQ multiplex PCR, the repertoire was profiled, and TCRdb retains in-frame clones only, with some absent. The data hold 300,000 to 400,000 clones, with roughly 90% observed a single time. Sequenced: peripheral blood. The receptor source for this set is a woman aged 30 to 39 with COVID-19, enrolled during active disease.

V gene TRBV11-3 combines with J gene TRBJ1-5, with D possibly TRBD1 on 5 matching bases. From germline, CDR1 is SGHNT and CDR2 YENEEA. This CDR3 is built from 18 residues. The ends were cut back, 0 bases at V and 2 bases at J, with 17 bases in the middle. The CDR3 loop reads CASSLEGGQGMGNQPQHF. Written as DNA, the CDR3 is TGTGCCAGCAGCTTAGAAGGAGGGCAGGGTATGGGCAATCAGCCCCAGCATTTT.

CDR3 region: CASSAQDLPSYEQYF. Written as DNA, the CDR3 is TGTGCCAGTAGTGCACAGGACCTACCCTCCTACGAGCAGTACTTC. The chain has TRBV19 and TRBJ2-7, with D perhaps TRBD1 (5 bases). Germline CDR1 and CDR2: LNHDA and SQIVND (reference sequence). This CDR3 spans 15 amino acids. Trimming removed 5 bases at V and 0 bases at J, with 14 bases between.